This T cell receptor (beta chain) is drawn from a study of CD8+ T cells in alopecia areata. RNA extraction was followed by reverse transcription into cDNA, which acted as the sequencing template. This table comes from immunoSEQ multiplex PCR, and its TCRdb copy is limited to in-frame clones, with some not included. The sample carries 130,000 or so clones, approximately 48% recorded once. CDR1 and CDR2 from the germline V gene are PRHDT and FYEKMQ (reference sequence). Trimming removed 0 bases from V and 3 bases from J, with 12 bases in between. The CDR3 is 15 residues long. Study-wide findings and caveats: Scalp lesions, especially in alopecia totalis/universalis, had higher clonality than normal scalp.

Note on this clone: Its antigen is not known.

The specimen was CD8+ T cells sorted from blood, collected at week 0. The chain uses TRBV13 and TRBJ2-7; D ambiguous. This receptor was obtained from a human donor with alopecia areata. For the CDR3, the DNA is TGTGCCAGCAGCTTAGGATTCGGCCGTGGCTACGAGCAGTACTTC. It is translated as CASSLGFGRGYEQYF.